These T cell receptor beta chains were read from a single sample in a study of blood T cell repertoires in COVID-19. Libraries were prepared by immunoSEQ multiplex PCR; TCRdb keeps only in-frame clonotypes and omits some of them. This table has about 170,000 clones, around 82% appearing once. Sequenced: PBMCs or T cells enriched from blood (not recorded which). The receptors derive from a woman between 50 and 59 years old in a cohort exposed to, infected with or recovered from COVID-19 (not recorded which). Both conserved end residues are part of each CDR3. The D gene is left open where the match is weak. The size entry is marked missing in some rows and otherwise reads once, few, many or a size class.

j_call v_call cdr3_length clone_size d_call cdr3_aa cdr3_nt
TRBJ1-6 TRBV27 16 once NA CASRERGISYNSPLHF TGTGCCAGCAGGGAGCGGGGTATCTCCTATAATTCACCCCTCCACTTT
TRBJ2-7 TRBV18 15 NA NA CASSLGLSATDEQYF TGTGCCAGCTCACTCGGCTTAAGCGCCACCGACGAGCAGTACTTC
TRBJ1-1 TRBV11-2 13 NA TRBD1 CASSPQIDRGGFF TGTGCCAGCAGCCCCCAAATCGACAGGGGTGGTTTCTTT
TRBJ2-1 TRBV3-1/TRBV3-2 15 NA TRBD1 CASSRPGQFYNEQFF TGTGCCAGCAGTCGACCGGGACAGTTCTACAATGAGCAGTTCTTC
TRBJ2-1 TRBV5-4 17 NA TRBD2 CASSLDTRRGRYNEQFF TGTGCCAGCAGCTTGGACACGCGGCGGGGGAGATACAATGAGCAGTTCTTC
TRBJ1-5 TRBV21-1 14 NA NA CASSKWRGDQPQHF TGTGCCAGCAGCAAATGGAGGGGAGATCAGCCCCAGCATTTT
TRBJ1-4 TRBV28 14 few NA CASSHRATNEKLFF TGTGCCAGCAGTCACAGGGCAACTAATGAAAAACTGTTTTTT
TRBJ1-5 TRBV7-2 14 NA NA CASSLASGEQPQHF TGTGCCAGCAGCTTAGCGTCAGGGGAACAGCCCCAGCATTTT
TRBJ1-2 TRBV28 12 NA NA CASSPDTYGYTF TGTGCCAGCAGTCCAGATACCTATGGCTACACCTTC
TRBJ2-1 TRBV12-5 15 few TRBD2 CASAPAGTTPNEQFF TGTGCTAGTGCCCCCGCCGGGACTACCCCCAATGAGCAGTTCTTC
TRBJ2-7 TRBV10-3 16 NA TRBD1 CAISDVDRGLSYEQYF TGTGCCATCAGTGACGTCGACAGGGGGCTTTCCTACGAGCAGTACTTC
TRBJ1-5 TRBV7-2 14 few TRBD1 CASSSDRSSQPQHF TGTGCCAGCAGCTCGGACAGGTCGTCTCAGCCCCAGCATTTT
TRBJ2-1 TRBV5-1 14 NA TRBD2 CASSLSTSGNEQFF TGCGCCAGCAGCTTGAGTACTAGCGGGAATGAGCAGTTCTTC
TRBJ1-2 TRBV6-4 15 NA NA CASSDVPGSNYGYTF TGTGCCAGCAGTGACGTCCCGGGATCTAACTATGGCTACACCTTC
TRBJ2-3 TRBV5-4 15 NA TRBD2 CASSGTGGATDTQYF TGTGCCAGCAGCGGCACGGGAGGGGCCACAGATACGCAGTATTTT
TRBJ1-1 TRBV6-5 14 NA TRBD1 CASRVQGGRTEAFF TGTGCCAGCAGAGTACAGGGGGGAAGGACTGAAGCTTTCTTT
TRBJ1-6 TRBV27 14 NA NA CASSSETGRGPLHF TGTGCCAGCAGTTCAGAGACGGGTAGGGGCCCCCTCCACTTT
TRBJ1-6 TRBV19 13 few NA CASEQASNSPLHF TGTGCCAGTGAACAGGCGTCTAATTCACCCCTCCACTTT
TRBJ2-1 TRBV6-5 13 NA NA CASNTPPPNEQFF TGTGCCAGCAACACCCCCCCTCCCAATGAGCAGTTCTTC
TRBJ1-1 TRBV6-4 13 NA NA CASSDLSGGEAFF TGTGCCAGCAGTGACCTTTCGGGAGGCGAAGCTTTCTTT
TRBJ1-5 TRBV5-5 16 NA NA CASSLGVSLGAQPQHF TGTGCCAGCAGCTTGGGAGTGTCGTTGGGAGCCCAGCCCCAGCATTTT
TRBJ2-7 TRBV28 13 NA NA CASSLVALYEQYF TGTGCCAGCAGTTTGGTAGCACTCTACGAGCAGTACTTC
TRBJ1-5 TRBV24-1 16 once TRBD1 CATSNSGTGGGQPQHF TGTGCCACCTCCAATAGTGGGACAGGGGGTGGACAGCCCCAGCATTTT
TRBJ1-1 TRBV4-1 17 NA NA CASSQGAFREERTEAFF TGCGCCAGCAGCCAAGGGGCTTTTAGGGAGGAACGCACTGAAGCTTTCTTT
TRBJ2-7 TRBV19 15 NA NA CASSRNRDGGYEQYF TGTGCCAGTAGTCGGAACCGGGACGGGGGATACGAGCAGTACTTC
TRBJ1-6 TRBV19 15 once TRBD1 CASSTQQGENSPLHF TGTGCCAGTAGTACACAACAGGGGGAAAATTCACCCCTCCACTTT
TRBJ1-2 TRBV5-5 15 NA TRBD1 CASSLADRGDYGYTF TGTGCCAGCAGCTTGGCCGACAGGGGTGACTATGGCTACACCTTC